Here is one T cell receptor beta chain with its context. What it binds is unknown. Peripheral blood and lesional scalp punch biopsies were taken from alopecia areata patients. PBMCs provided sorted CD4+ and CD8+ T cells. V lost 4 bases and J lost 0; bases outside the gene matches: 10. Germline V gene data show CDR1 as SEHNR and CDR2 as FQNEAQ (reference sequence). This CDR3 is 17 amino acids long. The data were obtained in a study of CD8+ T cells in alopecia areata. Study overall: At a dose of 5 to 10 mg twice daily, oral tofacitinib was given to treated patients. Study-level results: For lesional scalp, especially alopecia totalis/universalis, clonality was higher than in normal scalp.

cDNA prepared by RNA extraction and subsequent reverse transcription served as the template for sequencing. Sequencing used immunoSEQ multiplex PCR; TCRdb keeps in-frame clones, though not all of them. Of tens of thousands of clones in the sample, around 96% were seen once. V and J are TRBV7-9 and TRBJ2-7; TRBD2 matches 9 bases. This sequence was found in a human donor with alopecia areata. The sequenced sample was CD8+ T cells sorted from blood, obtained at week 0. The CDR3 protein is CASSWGDSGGHSYEQYF. The DNA for the CDR3 is TGTGCCAGCAGCTGGGGTGATAGCGGGGGCCACTCCTACGAGCAGTACTTC.